This T cell receptor (beta chain) emerged from a study of T-cell reconstitution after alpha-beta-depleted transplantation in children. Researchers prepared the TCRbeta library using unique molecular identifiers, the study reports. TCRdb reprocessed the PCR reads via MiXCR and lists one record per CDR3 protein. Of some 78,000 distinct CDR3 sequences listed, approximately 14% are singletons. About this clonotype: Antigen: not known.

Points from the study as a whole: Two months or so post-transplant, alpha-beta T cells reportedly derived from several hundred expanded graft clones.

Deletions cut 1 base from V and 10 bases from J, with 14 bases between. In germline, CDR1 is LGHNA, CDR2 YNFKEQ. CDR3 length: 15 residues. This rearrangement joins TRBV4-2 to TRBJ1-6; D not certain. The TCR was taken from a male patient aged 2 to 9 who had a stem cell transplant for acute lymphoblastic leukemia, so the T cells may come from the graft donor. Sequencing used PBMCs, mostly from graft donor cells, obtained 180 days after TCRalphabeta/CD19-depleted stem cell transplant. The chain's CDR3 is CASSQGDRDTSPLHF. In DNA, the CDR3 is TGTGCCAGCAGCCAAGGAGATCGTGACACCTCACCCCTCCACTTT.